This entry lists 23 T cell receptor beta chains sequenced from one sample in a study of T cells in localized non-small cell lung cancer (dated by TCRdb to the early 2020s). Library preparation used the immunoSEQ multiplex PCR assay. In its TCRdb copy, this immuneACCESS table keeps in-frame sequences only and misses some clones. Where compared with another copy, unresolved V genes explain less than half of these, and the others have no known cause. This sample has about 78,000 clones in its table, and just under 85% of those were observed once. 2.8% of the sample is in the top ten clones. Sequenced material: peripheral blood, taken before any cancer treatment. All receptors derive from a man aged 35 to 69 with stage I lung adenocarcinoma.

Here the CDR3 DNA reads TGTGCCAGCAGCGTAGGAACTAGCGTTAGCTCCTACAATGAGCAGTTCTTC. This codes for CASSVGTSVSSYNEQFF. The rearrangement uses TRBV9 and TRBJ2-1; 7 nucleotides line up with TRBD2. Germline V gene lookup returns CDR1 SGDLS and CDR2 YYNGEE. J lost 0 bases, V lost 0 bases, and 6 bases had no gene match. This CDR3 contains 17 residues.

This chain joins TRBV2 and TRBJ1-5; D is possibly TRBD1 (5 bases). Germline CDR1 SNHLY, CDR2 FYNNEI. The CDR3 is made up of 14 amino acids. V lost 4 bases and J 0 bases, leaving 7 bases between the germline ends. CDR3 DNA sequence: TGTGCCAGCAGTGCGCAGGGTAGCAATCAGCCCCAGCATTTT. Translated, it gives CASSAQGSNQPQHF.

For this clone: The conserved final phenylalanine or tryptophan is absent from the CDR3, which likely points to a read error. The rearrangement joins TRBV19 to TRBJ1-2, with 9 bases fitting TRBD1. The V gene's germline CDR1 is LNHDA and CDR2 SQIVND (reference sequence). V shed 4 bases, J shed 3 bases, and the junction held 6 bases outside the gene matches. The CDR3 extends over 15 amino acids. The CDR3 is CASSTLQGAYYGYTL. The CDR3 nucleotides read TGTGCCAGTAGTACCTTACAGGGGGCTTACTATGGCTACACCCTC.

The CDR3 loop is CASSLRTKSYSNQPQHF. The CDR3 nucleotides are TGTGCCAGCAGTTTAAGGACTAAAAGTTATAGCAATCAGCCCCAGCATTTT. The chain links TRBV28 to TRBJ1-5; D is undetermined. The CDR3 sequence is 17 residues long. V lost 2 bases, J lost 0 bases, and 14 bases lay in between. In germline, CDR1 is MDHEN, CDR2 SYDVKM.

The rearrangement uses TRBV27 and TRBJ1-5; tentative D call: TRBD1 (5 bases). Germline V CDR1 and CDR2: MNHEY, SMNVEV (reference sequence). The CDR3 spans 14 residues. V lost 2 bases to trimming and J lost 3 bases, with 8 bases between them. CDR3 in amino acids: CASSLRGHNQPQHF. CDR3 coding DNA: TGTGCCAGCAGTTTAAGGGGCCACAATCAGCCCCAGCATTTT.

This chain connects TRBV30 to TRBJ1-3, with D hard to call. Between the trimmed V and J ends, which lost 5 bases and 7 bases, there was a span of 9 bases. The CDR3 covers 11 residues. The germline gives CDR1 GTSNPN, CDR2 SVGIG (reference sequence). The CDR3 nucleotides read TGTGCCTGGCGAAAAGTGAACACCATATATTTT. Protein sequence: CAWRKVNTIYF.

CDR3 sequence: CASSLETSGATGELFF. In DNA form, the CDR3 reads TGTGCCAGCAGTTTGGAGACTAGCGGGGCCACCGGGGAGCTGTTTTTT. V gene TRBV28 combines with J gene TRBJ2-2, with 11 nucleotides matching TRBD2. This CDR3 is 16 amino acids long. The germline gives CDR1 MDHEN, CDR2 SYDVKM. V was clipped by 3 bases and J by 4 bases; unmatched bases: 4.

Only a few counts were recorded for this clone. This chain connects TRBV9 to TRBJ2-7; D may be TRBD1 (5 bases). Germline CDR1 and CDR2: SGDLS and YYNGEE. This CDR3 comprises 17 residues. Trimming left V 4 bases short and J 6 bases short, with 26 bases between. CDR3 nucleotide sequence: TGTGCCAGCAGCCCCCCATTATCAGGCAGGGAAAGCCCCGAGCAGTACTTC. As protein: CASSPPLSGRESPEQYF.

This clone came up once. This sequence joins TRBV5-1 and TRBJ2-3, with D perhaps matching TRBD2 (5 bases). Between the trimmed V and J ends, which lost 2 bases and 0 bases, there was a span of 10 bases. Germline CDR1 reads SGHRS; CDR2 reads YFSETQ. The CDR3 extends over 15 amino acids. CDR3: CASSFGSGSTDTQYF. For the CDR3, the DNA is TGCGCCAGCAGCTTTGGCAGCGGTAGCACAGATACGCAGTATTTT. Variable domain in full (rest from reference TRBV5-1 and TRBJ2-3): KAGVTQTPRYLIKTRGQQVTLSCSPISGHRSVSWYQQTPGQGLQFLFEYFSETQRNKGNFPGRFSGRQFSNSRSEMNVSTLELGDSALYLCASSFGSGSTDTQYFGPGTRLTVL.

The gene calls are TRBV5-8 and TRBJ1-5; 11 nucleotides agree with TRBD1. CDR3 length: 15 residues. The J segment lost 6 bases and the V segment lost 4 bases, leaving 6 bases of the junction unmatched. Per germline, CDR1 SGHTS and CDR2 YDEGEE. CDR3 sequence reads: CASSLGQGVGQPQHF. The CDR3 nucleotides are TGTGCCAGCAGCCTGGGACAGGGGGTCGGTCAGCCCCAGCATTTT.

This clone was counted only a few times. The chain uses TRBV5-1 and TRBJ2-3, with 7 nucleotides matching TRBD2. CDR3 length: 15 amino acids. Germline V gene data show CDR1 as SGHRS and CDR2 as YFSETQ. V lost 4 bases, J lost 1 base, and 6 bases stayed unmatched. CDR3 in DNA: TGCGCCAGCAGCGAGACTAGCACTCGCACAGATACGCAGTATTTT. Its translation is CASSETSTRTDTQYF.

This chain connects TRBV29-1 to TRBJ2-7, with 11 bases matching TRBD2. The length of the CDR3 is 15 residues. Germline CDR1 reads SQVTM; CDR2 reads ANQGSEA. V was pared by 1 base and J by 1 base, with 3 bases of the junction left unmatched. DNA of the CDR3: TGCAGCGTTGAAGGTACTAGCGGGAGTTCCTACGAGCAGTACTTC. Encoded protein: CSVEGTSGSSYEQYF.

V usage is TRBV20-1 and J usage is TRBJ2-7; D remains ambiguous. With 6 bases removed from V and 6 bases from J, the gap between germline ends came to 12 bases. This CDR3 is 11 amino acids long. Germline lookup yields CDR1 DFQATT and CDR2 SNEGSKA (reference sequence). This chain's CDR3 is CSAQSFAEQYF. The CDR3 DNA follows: TGCAGTGCCCAATCCTTTGCCGAGCAGTACTTC.

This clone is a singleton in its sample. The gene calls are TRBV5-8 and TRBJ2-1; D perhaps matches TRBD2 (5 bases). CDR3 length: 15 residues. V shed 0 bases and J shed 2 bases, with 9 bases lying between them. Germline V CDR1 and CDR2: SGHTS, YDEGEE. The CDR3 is CASSLGGRAYNEQFF. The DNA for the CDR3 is TGTGCCAGCAGCTTGGGCGGGCGCGCCTACAATGAGCAGTTCTTC. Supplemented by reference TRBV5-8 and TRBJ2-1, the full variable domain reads EAGVTQSPTHLIKTRGQQATLRCSPISGHTSVYWYQQALGLGLQFLLWYDEGEERNRGNFPPRFSGRQFPNYSSELNVNALELEDSALYLCASSLGGRAYNEQFFGPGTRLTVL.

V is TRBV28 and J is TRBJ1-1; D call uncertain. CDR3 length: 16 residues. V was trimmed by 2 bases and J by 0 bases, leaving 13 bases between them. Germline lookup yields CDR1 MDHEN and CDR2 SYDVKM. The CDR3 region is CASSLGGRPVNTEAFF. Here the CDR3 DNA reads TGTGCCAGCAGTTTAGGAGGACGGCCGGTGAACACTGAAGCTTTCTTT.

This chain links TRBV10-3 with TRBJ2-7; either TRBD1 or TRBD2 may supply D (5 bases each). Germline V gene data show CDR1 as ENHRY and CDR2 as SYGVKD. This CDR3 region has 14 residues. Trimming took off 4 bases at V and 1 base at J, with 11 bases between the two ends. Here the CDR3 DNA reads TGTGCCATCAGTGGTCGGGACGGATCCTACGAGCAGTACTTC. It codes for CAISGRDGSYEQYF.

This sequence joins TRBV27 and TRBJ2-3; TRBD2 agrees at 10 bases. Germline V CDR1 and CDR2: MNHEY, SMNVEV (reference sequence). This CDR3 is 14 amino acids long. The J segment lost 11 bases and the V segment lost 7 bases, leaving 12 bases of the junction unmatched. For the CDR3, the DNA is TGTGCCAGCACTAGCGGGGGCCCGGATTTTGAGCAGTATTTT. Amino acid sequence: CASTSGGPDFEQYF.

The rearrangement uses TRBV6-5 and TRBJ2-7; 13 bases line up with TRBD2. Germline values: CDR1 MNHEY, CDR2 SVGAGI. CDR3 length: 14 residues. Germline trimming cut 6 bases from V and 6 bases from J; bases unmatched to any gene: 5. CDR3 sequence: CASSRTSGSREQYF. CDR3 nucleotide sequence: TGTGCCAGCAGCCGGACTAGCGGGAGTCGCGAGCAGTACTTC.

The CDR3 sequence is CSILGDTEAFF. CDR3 coding DNA: TGCAGTATTCTCGGGGACACTGAAGCTTTCTTT. The V gene is TRBV20-1, the J gene TRBJ1-1; D remains unclear. Germline V lookup: CDR1 DFQATT, CDR2 SNEGSKA (reference sequence). The length of the CDR3 is 11 residues. V was cut by 8 bases and J by 3 bases, with 10 bases left in between.

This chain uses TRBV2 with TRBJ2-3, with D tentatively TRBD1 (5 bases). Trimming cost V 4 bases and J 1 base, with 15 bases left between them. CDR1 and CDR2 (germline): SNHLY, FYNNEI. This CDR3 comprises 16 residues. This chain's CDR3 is CASSALGASGTDTQYF. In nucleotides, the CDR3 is TGTGCCAGCAGTGCCCTTGGGGCCTCTGGCACAGATACGCAGTATTTT.

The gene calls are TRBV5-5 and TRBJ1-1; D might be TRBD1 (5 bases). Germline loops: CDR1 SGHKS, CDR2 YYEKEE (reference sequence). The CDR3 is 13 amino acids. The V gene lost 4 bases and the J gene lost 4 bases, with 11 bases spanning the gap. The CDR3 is CASSPGLLTEAFF. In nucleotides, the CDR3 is TGTGCCAGCAGCCCGGGACTCCTCACTGAAGCTTTCTTT.

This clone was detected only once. CDR3: CASSFPGGRGYTF. Written as DNA, the CDR3 is TGTGCCAGCAGCTTCCCGGGCGGCCGCGGCTACACCTTC. The chain links TRBV11-3 to TRBJ1-2; D ambiguous. V was trimmed by 3 bases and J by 8 bases, leaving 13 bases between them. The CDR3 runs to 13 residues. Germline assignment: CDR1 SGHNT and CDR2 YENEEA. Full variable domain (remainder filled in from reference TRBV11-3 and TRBJ1-2): EAGVVQSPRYKIIEKKQPVAFWCNPISGHNTLYWYLQNLGQGPELLIRYENEEAVDDSQLPKDRFSAERLKGVDSTLKIQPAELGDSAVYLCASSFPGGRGYTFGSGTRLTVV.

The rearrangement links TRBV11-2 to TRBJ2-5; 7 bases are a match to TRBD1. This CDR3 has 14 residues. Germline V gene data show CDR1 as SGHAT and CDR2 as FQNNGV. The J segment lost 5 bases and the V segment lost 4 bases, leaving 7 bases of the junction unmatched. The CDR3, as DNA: TGTGCCAGCAGCTCAGACAGGGACGAGGAGACCCAGTACTTC. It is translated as CASSSDRDEETQYF.